This is a list of T cell receptor beta chains from one sample in a study of blood T cell repertoires in COVID-19. Libraries were prepared by immunoSEQ multiplex PCR; TCRdb keeps only in-frame clonotypes and omits some of them. The sample yields 120,000 to 150,000 clones, 80% seen once. Sequenced input: peripheral blood. Receptors originate from a man in his sixties with active or convalescent COVID-19. The CDR3 runs from the conserved cysteine through the conserved F or W. Each record gives: J gene, clone size, D gene, V gene, CDR3 DNA, CDR3 protein. A D gene is named only where the DNA matches it firmly. Expanded clones are given a class, and other clones once, few, many or no size at all.

TRBJ2-2 - TRBD2 TRBV11-2 TGTGCCAGCAGCCCCCTCAGCGGGAGGGCCGGGGAGCTGTTTTTT CASSPLSGRAGELFF
TRBJ2-2 - - TRBV6-4 TGTGCCAGCAGTGACACTACCGGGGAGCTGTTTTTT CASSDTTGELFF
TRBJ1-2 few - TRBV5-1 TGCGCCAGCAGCTCGGACTTTTGGTATGGCTACACCTTC CASSSDFWYGYTF
TRBJ1-6 - - TRBV4-1 TGCGCCAGCAGCCAAGATGGCAGTAATAATTCACCCCTCCACTTT CASSQDGSNNSPLHF
TRBJ1-1 - - TRBV21-1 TGTGCCACCTGGGCCCTGAACACTGAAGCTTTCTTT CATWALNTEAFF
TRBJ2-2 once TRBD1 TRBV29-1 TGCAGCGTTGGGGACAGGGCTAACACCGGGGAGCTGTTTTTT CSVGDRANTGELFF
TRBJ2-1 once TRBD1 TRBV11-2 TGTGCCAGCAGCCCGGACAGGGCTAATGAGCAGTTCTTC CASSPDRANEQFF
TRBJ2-1 - TRBD2 TRBV7-9 TGTGCCAGCAGCCCCAGGGGACTAGCGGGAGTCTATGAGCAGTTCTTC CASSPRGLAGVYEQFF
TRBJ2-1 - - TRBV7-2 TGTGCCAGCAGCTACCGACAGAATGAGCAGTTCTTC CASSYRQNEQFF
TRBJ1-3 many - TRBV29-1 TGCAGCGTTTACCCTGCCAGGGGAAACACCATATATTTT CSVYPARGNTIYF
TRBJ2-3 - TRBD1 TRBV9 TGTGCCAGCAGCCCCCGACAGGGGGCGAGCACAGATACGCAGTATTTT CASSPRQGASTDTQYF
TRBJ2-3 - - TRBV5-5 TGTGCCAGCAGCTTGTCGTCTAGTACAGATACGCAGTATTTT CASSLSSSTDTQYF
TRBJ1-5 - TRBD1 TRBV28 TGTGCCAGCACCGGCGGACAGGGGGGGAATCAGCCCCAGCATTTT CASTGGQGGNQPQHF
TRBJ2-7 once - TRBV11-2 TGTGCCAGCAGCTTAGCAGTCGCCTACGAGCAGTACTTC CASSLAVAYEQYF
TRBJ1-2 - TRBD1 TRBV9 TGTGCCAGTTCTCAAACAGGGGGTAATGGCTACACCTTC CASSQTGGNGYTF
TRBJ1-2 - TRBD1 TRBV6-5 TGTGCCAGCGGGCTACAGGGGCTAGGAGACTATGGCTACACCTTC CASGLQGLGDYGYTF
TRBJ2-1 - TRBD2 TRBV28 TGTGCCAGCACCGGCTCCCTACTAGCGGGAGCTTCCAATGAGCAGTTCTTC CASTGSLLAGASNEQFF
TRBJ2-1 medium-sized TRBD2 TRBV7-9 TGTGCCAGCAGCTGGGCCTCTAGCGGGAGATCCCATGAGCAGTTCTTC CASSWASSGRSHEQFF
TRBJ1-5 - - TRBV6-5 TGTGCCAGCAGTTACTCAATCGGCAATCAGCCCCAGCATTTT CASSYSIGNQPQHF
TRBJ1-5 - - TRBV7-2 TGTGCCAGCAGCTTATATGTGGTCAGGGATGGGATCGGCAATCAGCCCCAGCATTTT CASSLYVVRDGIGNQPQHF
TRBJ1-2 once - TRBV15 TGTGCCACCAGCAGAGGTCGGAGTGAAACCTATGGCTACACCTTC CATSRGRSETYGYTF
TRBJ1-1 - - TRBV29-1 TGCAGCGGGACAGCGAACACTGAAGCTTTCTTT CSGTANTEAFF
TRBJ1-1 - - TRBV30 TGTGCCTTAGGACGGGGGAGGGACACTGAAGCTTTCTTT CALGRGRDTEAFF
TRBJ1-6 - TRBD1 TRBV6-2/TRBV6-3 TGTGCCAGCAGTCGACAGGGGGCAGGAAATTCACCCCTCCACTTT CASSRQGAGNSPLHF
TRBJ2-3 - - TRBV11-2 TGTGCCAGCAGCTTAAGTAGCCGAACAGATACGCAGTATTTT CASSLSSRTDTQYF
TRBJ2-2 - TRBD2 TRBV11-3 TGTGCCAGCAGCCCGGGACTAGCCAGGGGAATCACCGGGGAGCTGTTTTTT CASSPGLARGITGELFF
TRBJ1-5 - - TRBV21-1 TGTGCCGTATGTACAGGGGCGGTCGGTCAGCCCCAGCATTTT CAVCTGAVGQPQHF
TRBJ2-1 - TRBD1 TRBV7-3 TGTGCCAGCAGCTCCGGGACAGCAAACAATGAGCAGTTCTTC CASSSGTANNEQFF
TRBJ1-2 - TRBD1 TRBV5-6 TGTGCCAGCAGCGGAGGGACAGGCACGGCGAGGGATGGCTACACCTTC CASSGGTGTARDGYTF
TRBJ1-1 few - TRBV24-1 TGTGCCACCAGTGAGTGGGGCGAGAAAGCTTTCTTT CATSEWGEKAFF
TRBJ2-7 - - TRBV11-1 TGTGCCAGCAGCTTACCCAGCGGTTCCTACGAGCAGTACTTC CASSLPSGSYEQYF
TRBJ2-7 once TRBD2 TRBV19 TGTGCCAGTAGTCCTTACCGCGGACTAGCGCAATCCTACGAGCAGTACTTC CASSPYRGLAQSYEQYF
TRBJ1-6 - - TRBV6-1 TGTGCCAGCAGTGACAGGGATAATTCACCCCTCCACTTT CASSDRDNSPLHF
TRBJ2-7 - TRBD1 TRBV27 TGTGCCAGCAGACGACAGGGCGGCTACGAGCAGTACTTC CASRRQGGYEQYF
TRBJ1-4 - TRBD1 TRBV4-3 TGCGCCAGCAGCCTTGAGGGGACAGGGAATGAAAAACTGTTTTTT CASSLEGTGNEKLFF
TRBJ1-6 - - TRBV7-6 TGTGCCAGCAGCACCGGGTCTTCGGGTAATATTAATTCACCCCTCCACTTT CASSTGSSGNINSPLHF
TRBJ1-6 once - TRBV9 TGTGCCAGCAGCGTAGAGGGGTATAATTCACCCCTCCACTTT CASSVEGYNSPLHF
TRBJ2-5 - TRBD2 TRBV28 TGTGCCAGTTACTCCTGGGAGGGAGAGACCCAGTACTTC CASYSWEGETQYF
TRBJ1-1 - - TRBV28 TGTGCCAGCAGTCCCTTGGGGCGGGACCCGGGGAGCACTGAAGCTTTCTTT CASSPLGRDPGSTEAFF
TRBJ2-1 - TRBD1 TRBV15 TGTGCCACCAGCAGAGACTATTTTCGGGACAGGGGGCGAAATGAGCAGTTCTTC CATSRDYFRDRGRNEQFF
TRBJ2-1 once TRBD1 TRBV7-2 TGTGCCAGCAGCTTAGCGTTCAGGGGGCTCGTCGACAATGAGCAGTTCTTC CASSLAFRGLVDNEQFF
TRBJ1-5 once - TRBV19 TGTGCCAGTAGTATAGATCGGGGAGGTCAGCCCCAGCATTTT CASSIDRGGQPQHF
TRBJ2-1 - TRBD2 TRBV9 TGTGCCAGCAGCCCCTGGGGAGCGGGAGTAAATGAGCAGTTCTTC CASSPWGAGVNEQFF
TRBJ2-1 few TRBD2 TRBV28 TGTGCCAGCACAGATGGCGGGAGGAATGAGCAGTTCTTC CASTDGGRNEQFF
TRBJ1-1 - TRBD1 TRBV18 TGTGCCAGCTCACCAAGAATAGGACAGGGCAACACTGAAGCTTTCTTT CASSPRIGQGNTEAFF
TRBJ1-1 - TRBD1 TRBV6-4 TGTGCCAGCAGTGAACAGGGGGGTACTGAAGCTTTCTTT CASSEQGGTEAFF
TRBJ2-1 - - TRBV6-5 TGTGCCAGCAGTTCGGTAGTTAGCGGACCTCTAAATGAGCAGTTCTTC CASSSVVSGPLNEQFF
TRBJ2-5 - - TRBV9 TGTGCCAGCAGCGTAGGATCAGGGGTGCAAGAGACCCAGTACTTC CASSVGSGVQETQYF
TRBJ2-1 - TRBD2 TRBV6-1 TGTGCCAGCAGTGATTGGGAGGGATCCTACAATGAGCAGTTCTTC CASSDWEGSYNEQFF
TRBJ2-5 - - TRBV12-3/TRBV12-4 TGTGCCAGCAGAGCCAGGGGGACCCAGTACTTC CASRARGTQYF
TRBJ1-5 - - TRBV10-3 TGTGCCATCAGCCCTACAGGAAATCAGCCCCAGCATTTT CAISPTGNQPQHF
TRBJ2-7 - - TRBV6-5 TGTGCCAGCAGTTACTCGATAGGTCAGGGCTACGAGCAGTACTTC CASSYSIGQGYEQYF
TRBJ2-1 - TRBD2 TRBV6-5 TGTGCCAGCAAGTACGGGACTAGCCAGTTCTTC CASKYGTSQFF